Below are 26 T cell receptor beta chains sequenced from a single sample in a study of blood T cell repertoires in COVID-19. Sequencing was performed with immunoSEQ multiplex PCR; in TCRdb, only in-frame clones are kept and a portion is missing. The sample lists about 320,000 clones, less than 85% occurring once. The sequencing sample was made of PBMCs or T cells enriched from blood (not recorded which). Receptor source: a woman in her twenties or thirties who had been exposed to COVID-19.

The chain employs TRBV28 and TRBJ2-7, with D unresolved. The CDR3 contains 12 residues. V lost 5 bases and J 9 bases, leaving 14 bases between the germline ends. Per the germline V gene, CDR1 is MDHEN and CDR2 is SYDVKM. CDR3 region: CASSQTRSRQYF. The DNA for the CDR3 is TGTGCCAGCAGTCAAACCAGGTCAAGGCAGTACTTC.

This chain uses TRBV19 with TRBJ2-7; TRBD1 matches at 10 bases. Germline V lookup: CDR1 LNHDA, CDR2 SQIVND (reference sequence). The V and J ends lost 5 bases and 10 bases, in that order; junction bases with no gene match: 11. The CDR3 sequence is 14 residues long. The CDR3 DNA sequence: TGTGCCAGTAGTGTGACAGGGGGCCCCGCGAACCAGTACTTC. This encodes CASSVTGGPANQYF.

The rearrangement joins TRBV6-1 to TRBJ1-2; D call uncertain. The length of the CDR3 is 15 residues. Per germline, CDR1 MNHNS and CDR2 SASEGT. V was pared by 2 bases and J by 0 bases, with 10 bases between. The CDR3 reads CASSELVGANYGYTF. DNA of the CDR3: TGTGCCAGCAGTGAATTAGTGGGAGCTAACTATGGCTACACCTTC.

This chain links TRBV7-9 with TRBJ1-4, with D possibly matching TRBD1 (6 bases). This CDR3 spans 18 amino acids. Germline lookup yields CDR1 SEHNR and CDR2 FQNEAQ (reference sequence). V lost 5 bases and J lost 1, with 20 bases in between. The DNA for the CDR3 is TGTGCCAGCAGCCCCACCGCCGGACAGAAGCAAACTAATGAAAAACTGTTTTTT. It codes for CASSPTAGQKQTNEKLFF.

This chain's CDR3 is CASSINPGLNYGYTF. CDR3 sequence (DNA): TGTGCCAGTAGTATTAATCCAGGGTTGAACTATGGCTACACCTTC. The chain is built from TRBV19 and TRBJ1-2, with D tentatively TRBD1 (5 bases). The V end was cut by 3 bases, the J end by 2 bases, with 13 bases between. The CDR3 totals 15 residues. Germline V gene sequence: CDR1 LNHDA, CDR2 SQIVND (reference sequence).

This rearrangement joins TRBV23-1 to TRBJ1-5; perhaps TRBD1 as D (5 bases). TRBV23-1 is an ORF for which the function is uncertain. This CDR3 spans 15 amino acids. Trimming shortened V by 3 bases and J by 5 bases, and 14 bases separated the two germline ends. The chain's CDR3 is CASSHRDADYQPQHF. The CDR3 DNA is TGCGCCAGCAGTCACAGGGATGCCGACTATCAGCCCCAGCATTTT.

The chain uses TRBV6-1 and TRBJ1-1; D remains unclear. CDR1 and CDR2 (germline): MNHNS, SASEGT. The CDR3 contains 18 residues. V lost 2 bases and J lost 0, with 19 bases in between. The CDR3 sequence is CASSEWSPRNIMNTEAFF. CDR3 bases: TGTGCCAGCAGTGAATGGTCCCCGCGGAACATTATGAACACTGAAGCTTTCTTT.

This chain uses TRBV21-1 with TRBJ1-5. TRBV21-1 counts as a pseudogene. CDR3 length equals 15 residues. The CDR3 spells CASKGTEGSNQPQHF. CDR3 nucleotide sequence: TGTGCCAGCAAGGGGACGGAGGGAAGCAATCAGCCCCAGCATTTT.

The chain carries TRBV5-4 and TRBJ2-7; 11 bases agree with TRBD1. Germline V lookup: CDR1 SGHNT, CDR2 YYREEE (reference sequence). The junction had 5 bases not matched to a gene; V was cut back by 2 bases and J by 1 base. This CDR3 contains 16 residues. CDR3 DNA sequence: TGTGCCAGCAGCTTACCGGGACAGGGGGTTTCCTACGAGCAGTACTTC. Encoded protein: CASSLPGQGVSYEQYF. Full variable domain (outside the CDR3, taken from reference TRBV5-4 and TRBJ2-7): ETGVTQSPTHLIKTRGQQVTLRCSSQSGHNTVSWYQQALGQGPQFIFQYYREEENGRGNFPPRFSGLQFPNYSSELNVNALELDDSALYLCASSLPGQGVSYEQYFGPGTRLTVT.

This chain joins TRBV28 and TRBJ1-5; 7 bases fit TRBD1. CDR3 length: 13 amino acids. V was pared by 11 bases and J by 5 bases, with 9 bases of the junction left unmatched. Germline V lookup: CDR1 MDHEN, CDR2 SYDVKM. The CDR3 DNA reads as TGTGCCTCGACTCAGGGGGTGTATCAGCCCCAGCATTTT. This sequence encodes CASTQGVYQPQHF. The full variable domain, rest sourced from reference TRBV28 and TRBJ1-5, is DVKVTQSSRYLVKRTGEKVFLECVQDMDHENMFWYRQDPGLGLRLIYFSYDVKMKEKGDIPEGYSVSREKKERFSLILESASTNQTSMYLCASTQGVYQPQHFGDGTRLSIL.

The rearrangement links TRBV30 to TRBJ1-1, with D maybe TRBD1 (6 bases). The V and J ends lost 1 base and 5 bases respectively, with 11 bases between them. This CDR3 contains 13 residues. Per germline, CDR1 GTSNPN and CDR2 SVGIG (reference sequence). CDR3 residues: CAWSDSQGTEAFF. CDR3 nucleotide sequence: TGTGCCTGGAGTGATTCACAGGGAACTGAAGCTTTCTTT.

This rearrangement joins TRBV2 to TRBJ1-6; D might be TRBD1 (5 bases). This CDR3 has 16 amino acids. V was pared by 6 bases and J by 3 bases, with 15 bases between. The germline V gene has CDR1 SNHLY and CDR2 FYNNEI. The CDR3 sequence: CASSLKGQVYNSPLHF. The CDR3 DNA reads as TGTGCCAGCAGCCTCAAGGGGCAGGTCTATAATTCACCCCTCCACTTT.

This clone has a single count. The rearrangement links TRBV11-3 to TRBJ2-1; 7 bases are shared with TRBD2. Losses at the gene ends were 1 base for V and 4 bases for J; bases not matched to a gene: 7. Germline assignment: CDR1 SGHNT and CDR2 YENEEA. The CDR3 runs to 16 residues. CDR3 bases: TGTGCCAGCAGCTTAGGGGATGGGCGGGGGTACAATGAGCAGTTCTTC. It is translated as CASSLGDGRGYNEQFF.

This chain connects TRBV19 to TRBJ2-1; a possible D gene is TRBD1 (6 bases). The V end lost 4 bases, the J end lost 10 bases, and 20 bases lay between the germline ends. The CDR3 runs to 15 residues. Germline CDR1 LNHDA, CDR2 SQIVND (reference sequence). CDR3 nucleotide sequence: TGTGCCAGTAGTAGGGACATCGGACTGGCCGGAGAGCAGTTCTTC. Encoded protein: CASSRDIGLAGEQFF.

The V and J genes are TRBV6-2 or TRBV6-3 and TRBJ2-7; 9 nucleotides agree with TRBD2. V was clipped by 2 bases and J by 3 bases; unmatched bases: 8. CDR3 length: 16 residues. Germline values: CDR1 MNHEY, CDR2 SVGEGT. CDR3 region: CASSYGLAGNYYEQYF. The CDR3 nucleotides are TGTGCCAGCAGTTACGGGCTAGCGGGGAATTACTACGAGCAGTACTTC.

This chain uses TRBV28 with TRBJ2-2, with D perhaps matching TRBD1 (5 bases). The CDR3 has 15 amino acids. The germline V and J ends were trimmed by 6 bases and 4 bases, with 15 bases remaining between them. Germline lookup yields CDR1 MDHEN and CDR2 SYDVKM. The CDR3 nucleotides are TGTGCCAGCAGGTTCCAGGGTACCTCCACCGGGGAGCTGTTTTTT. This gives the protein CASRFQGTSTGELFF.

This chain links TRBV7-2 with TRBJ2-3, with TRBD2 as a possible D gene (5 bases). V was trimmed by 5 bases and J by 1 base, leaving 13 bases between them. Germline V gene data show CDR1 as SGHTA and CDR2 as FQGNSA. The CDR3 covers 15 residues. In DNA form, the CDR3 reads TGTGCCAGCAGCCCGGACTCCTTAGGCACAGATACGCAGTATTTT. Translation gives CASSPDSLGTDTQYF.

The sample holds many counts of this clone. A read error may account for a junction end that differs from germline. Written as DNA, the CDR3 is TGTGCTAGCAGCTTAGATCCAGGGGCAGGAAACACCATATATTTT. It is translated as CASSLDPGAGNTIYF. The rearrangement links TRBV7-7 to TRBJ1-3; TRBD1 is a possible D gene (6 bases). The CDR3 runs 15 residues. Germline loops: CDR1 SSHAT, CDR2 FNYEAQ (reference sequence).

Details on this clone: The sample contains more than one DNA sequence encoding this CDR3. V gene TRBV25-1 combines with J gene TRBJ1-5; TRBD1 might be the D (5 bases). Trimming took 6 bases from V and 6 from J, leaving 9 bases between them. Germline V lookup: CDR1 MGHDK, CDR2 SYGVNS. The CDR3 covers 12 residues. The CDR3 sequence is CASSQGSQPQHF. The CDR3 region has the DNA TGTGCCAGCAGCCAGGGAAGTCAGCCCCAGCATTTT.

A word on this clone: This may arise from a read error, as a much more abundant clone is one base away. This CDR3 is also generated by other DNA sequences in the sample. The rearrangement uses TRBV27 and TRBJ1-2; possibly TRBD1 for D (6 bases). This CDR3 comprises 14 residues. Germline lookup yields CDR1 MNHEY and CDR2 SMNVEV (reference sequence). CDR3 protein: CASRLQGTNYGYTF. The CDR3 DNA reads TGTGCCAGCAGATTACAGGGAACTAACTATGGCTACACTTTC.

This chain links TRBV11-2 with TRBJ2-3; 7 bases are a match to TRBD2. V was clipped by 0 bases and J by 4 bases; unmatched bases: 4. The CDR3 is 15 residues long. The germline V gene encodes CDR1 SGHAT and CDR2 FQNNGV. The CDR3 sequence: CASSLEAGRSDTQYF. CDR3 nucleotide sequence: TGTGCCAGCAGCTTAGAAGCGGGGCGTTCAGATACGCAGTATTTT.

This clone appeared once. The chain combines TRBV9 with TRBJ1-6; D is possibly TRBD1 (6 bases). V was cut by 0 bases and J by 9 bases, with 19 bases left in between. CDR3 length: 17 residues. Germline V gene sequence: CDR1 SGDLS, CDR2 YYNGEE. CDR3 nucleotides: TGTGCCAGCAGCGTAGGGGATCTCGACAGGATCGGTTCACCCCTCCACTTT. Its translation: CASSVGDLDRIGSPLHF.

This chain uses TRBV7-2 with TRBJ2-5; possibly TRBD2 for D (5 bases). Germline CDR1 and CDR2: SGHTA and FQGNSA. V lost 3 bases to trimming and J lost 5 bases, with 16 bases between them. The CDR3 loop spans 15 amino acids. The CDR3 protein is CASSLFNGVGETQYF. The CDR3 region has the DNA TGTGCCAGCAGCTTGTTTAACGGGGTGGGGGAGACCCAGTACTTC.

There are many counts of this clone. This chain joins TRBV29-1 and TRBJ2-7; TRBD1 agrees at 7 bases. J lost 1 base, V lost 3 bases, and 3 bases had no gene match. From germline, CDR1 is SQVTM and CDR2 ANQGSEA. This CDR3 has 13 amino acids. The CDR3 region is CSVDLTGSYEQYF. DNA for the CDR3: TGCAGCGTTGACTTGACAGGGTCCTACGAGCAGTACTTC.

The genes are TRBV30 and TRBJ2-7; no clear D gene. This CDR3 spans 12 amino acids. Trimming stripped 4 bases from V and 0 bases from J, with 7 bases between. Per germline, CDR1 GTSNPN and CDR2 SVGIG (reference sequence). CDR3 nucleotides: TGTGCCTGGACCTTAAACTCCTACGAGCAGTACTTC. Translated, it gives CAWTLNSYEQYF. The variable domain in full, with the rest retrieved from reference TRBV30 and TRBJ2-7, is SQTIHQWPATLVQPVGSPLSLECTVEGTSNPNLYWYRQAAGRGLQLLFYSVGIGQISSEVPQNLSASRPQDRQFILSSKKLLLSDSGFYLCAWTLNSYEQYFGPGTRLTVT.

This clone was observed a single time. CDR3 in DNA: TGTGCCAGCAGCTCGCCAATAGGGGTTTCCTACGAGCAGTACTTC. Translated: CASSSPIGVSYEQYF. The rearrangement links TRBV11-2 to TRBJ2-7; the D gene is possibly TRBD1 (5 bases). The CDR3 is 15 amino acids. CDR1 and CDR2 (germline): SGHAT, FQNNGV. Trimming left V 4 bases short and J 1 base short, with 14 bases between.